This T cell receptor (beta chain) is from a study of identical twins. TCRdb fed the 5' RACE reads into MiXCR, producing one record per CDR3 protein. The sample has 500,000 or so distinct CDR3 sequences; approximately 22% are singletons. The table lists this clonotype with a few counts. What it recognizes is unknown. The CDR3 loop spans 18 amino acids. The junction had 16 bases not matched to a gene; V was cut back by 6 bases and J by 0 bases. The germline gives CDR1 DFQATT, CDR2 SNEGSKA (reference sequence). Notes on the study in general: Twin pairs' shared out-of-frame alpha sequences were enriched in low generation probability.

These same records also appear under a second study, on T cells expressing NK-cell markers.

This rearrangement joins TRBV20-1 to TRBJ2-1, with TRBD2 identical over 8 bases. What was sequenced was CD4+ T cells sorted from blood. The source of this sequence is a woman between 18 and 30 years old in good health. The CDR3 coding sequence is TGCAGTGCCCCCTCGGCGCTAGCGGGCGGAAGCTCCTACAATGAGCAGTTCTTC. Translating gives CSAPSALAGGSSYNEQFF.